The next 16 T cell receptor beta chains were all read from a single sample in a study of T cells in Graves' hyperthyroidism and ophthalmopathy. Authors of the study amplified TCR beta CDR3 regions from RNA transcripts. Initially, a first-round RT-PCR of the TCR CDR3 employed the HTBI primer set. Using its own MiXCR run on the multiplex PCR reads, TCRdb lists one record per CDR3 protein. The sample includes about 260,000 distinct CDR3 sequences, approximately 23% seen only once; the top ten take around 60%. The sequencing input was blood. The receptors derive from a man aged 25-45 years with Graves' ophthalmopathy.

The CDR3, as DNA: TGTGCCAGCAGCTTAGTTTTACGGGGCACAGATACGCAGTATTTT. Protein sequence: CASSLVLRGTDTQYF. The chain uses TRBV7-9 and TRBJ2-3, with no clear D. Germline CDR1 is SEHNR and CDR2 is FQNEAQ (reference sequence). The germline V and J ends were trimmed by 1 base and 1 base, with 9 bases remaining between them. The CDR3 consists of 15 residues.

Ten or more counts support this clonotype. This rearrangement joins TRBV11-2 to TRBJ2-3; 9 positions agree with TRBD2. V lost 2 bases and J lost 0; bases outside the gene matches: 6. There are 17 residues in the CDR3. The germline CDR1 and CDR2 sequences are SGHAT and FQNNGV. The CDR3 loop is CASSLRLAASSTDTQYF. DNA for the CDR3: TGTGCCAGCAGCTTAAGACTAGCGGCATCTAGCACAGATACGCAGTATTTT.

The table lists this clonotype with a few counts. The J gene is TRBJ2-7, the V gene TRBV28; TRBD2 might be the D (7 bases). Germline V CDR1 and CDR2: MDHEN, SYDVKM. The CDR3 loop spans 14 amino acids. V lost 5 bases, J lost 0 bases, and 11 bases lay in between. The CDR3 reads CASSGGGASYEQYF. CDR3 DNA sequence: TGTGCCAGCAGTGGGGGGGGGGCCTCCTACGAGCAGTACTTC.

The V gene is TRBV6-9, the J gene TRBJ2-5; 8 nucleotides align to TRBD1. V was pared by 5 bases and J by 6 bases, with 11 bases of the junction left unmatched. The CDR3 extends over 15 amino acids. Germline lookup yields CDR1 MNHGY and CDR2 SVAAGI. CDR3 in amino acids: CASSRTGNLVKTQYF. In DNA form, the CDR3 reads TGTGCCAGCAGTAGGACAGGGAATCTCGTAAAGACCCAGTACTTC.

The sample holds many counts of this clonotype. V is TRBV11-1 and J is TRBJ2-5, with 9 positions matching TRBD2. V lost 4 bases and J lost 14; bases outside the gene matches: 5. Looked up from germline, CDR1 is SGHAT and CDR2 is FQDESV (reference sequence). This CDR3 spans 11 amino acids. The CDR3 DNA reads TGTGCCAGCAGCTCGAGCGGGAGGTATTACTTC. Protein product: CASSSSGRYYF.

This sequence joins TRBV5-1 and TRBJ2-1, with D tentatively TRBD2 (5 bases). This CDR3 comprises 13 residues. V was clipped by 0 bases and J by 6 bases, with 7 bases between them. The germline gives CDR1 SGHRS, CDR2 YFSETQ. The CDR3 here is CASSLELVNEQFF. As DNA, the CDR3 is TGCGCCAGCAGCTTGGAACTAGTCAATGAGCAGTTCTTC.

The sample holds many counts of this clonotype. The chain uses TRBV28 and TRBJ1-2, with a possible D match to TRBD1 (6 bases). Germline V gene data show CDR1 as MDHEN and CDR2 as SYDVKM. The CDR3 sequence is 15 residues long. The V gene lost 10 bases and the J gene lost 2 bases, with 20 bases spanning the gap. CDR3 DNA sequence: TGTGCCATCCGGAGGGGGGGGCCCCTCAACTATGGCTACACCTTC. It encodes CAIRRGGPLNYGYTF.

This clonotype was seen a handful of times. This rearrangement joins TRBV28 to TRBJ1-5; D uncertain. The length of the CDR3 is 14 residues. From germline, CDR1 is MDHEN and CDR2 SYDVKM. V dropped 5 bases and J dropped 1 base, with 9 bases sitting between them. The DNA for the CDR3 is TGTGCCAGCAGTGGGGTGGTGAGCAATCAGCCCCAGCATTTT. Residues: CASSGVVSNQPQHF.

CDR3 in DNA: TGTGCCAGCAGTGAATTCGGGACAGGGGTTCGTGCGGTCTCCTACGAGCAGTACTTC. This sequence encodes CASSEFGTGVRAVSYEQYF. This rearrangement joins TRBV6-1 to TRBJ2-7, with TRBD1 matching over 10 bases. This CDR3 region has 19 residues. Germline CDR1 reads MNHNS; CDR2 reads SASEGT. Trimming removed 2 bases from V and 0 bases from J; junction bases left unmatched: 13.

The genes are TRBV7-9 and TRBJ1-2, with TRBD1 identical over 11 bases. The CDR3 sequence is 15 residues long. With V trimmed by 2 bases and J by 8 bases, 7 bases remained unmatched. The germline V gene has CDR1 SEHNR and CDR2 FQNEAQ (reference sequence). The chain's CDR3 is CASSLSGTGGFGYTF. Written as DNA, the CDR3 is TGTGCCAGCAGCTTAAGCGGGACAGGGGGGTTCGGCTACACCTTC. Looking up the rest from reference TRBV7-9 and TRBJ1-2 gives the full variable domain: DTGVSQNPRHKITKRGQNVTFRCDPISEHNRLYWYRQTLGQGPEFLTYFQNEAQLEKSRLLSDRFSAERPKGSFSTLEIQRTEQGDSAMYLCASSLSGTGGFGYTFGSGTRLTVV.

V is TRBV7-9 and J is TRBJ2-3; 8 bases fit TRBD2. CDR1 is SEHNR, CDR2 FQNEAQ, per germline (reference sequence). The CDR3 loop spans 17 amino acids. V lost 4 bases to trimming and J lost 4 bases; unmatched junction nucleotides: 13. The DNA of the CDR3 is TGTGCCAGCAGCTCTCTTATAGCGGGAACGGCGGCAGATACGCAGTATTTT. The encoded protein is CASSSLIAGTAADTQYF.

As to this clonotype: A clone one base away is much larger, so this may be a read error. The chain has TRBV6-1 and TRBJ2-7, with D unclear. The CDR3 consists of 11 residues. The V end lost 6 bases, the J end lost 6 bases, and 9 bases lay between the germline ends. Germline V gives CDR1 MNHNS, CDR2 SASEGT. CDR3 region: CASSVLGEQYF. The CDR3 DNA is TGTGCCAGCAGCGTCCTGGGCGAGCAGTACTTC.

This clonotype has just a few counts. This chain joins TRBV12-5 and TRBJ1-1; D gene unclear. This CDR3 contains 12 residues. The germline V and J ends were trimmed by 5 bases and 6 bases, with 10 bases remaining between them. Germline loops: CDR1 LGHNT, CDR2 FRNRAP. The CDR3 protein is CASGKLSSEAFF. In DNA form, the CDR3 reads TGTGCTAGTGGTAAACTGAGCTCTGAAGCTTTCTTT.

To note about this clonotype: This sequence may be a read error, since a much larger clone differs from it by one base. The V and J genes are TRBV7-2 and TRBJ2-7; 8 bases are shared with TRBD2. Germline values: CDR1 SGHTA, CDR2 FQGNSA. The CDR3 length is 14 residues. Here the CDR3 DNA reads TGTGCCAGCAGCTTGAGCGGGAGCGGCTACGAGCGGTACTTC. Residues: CASSLSGSGYERYF.

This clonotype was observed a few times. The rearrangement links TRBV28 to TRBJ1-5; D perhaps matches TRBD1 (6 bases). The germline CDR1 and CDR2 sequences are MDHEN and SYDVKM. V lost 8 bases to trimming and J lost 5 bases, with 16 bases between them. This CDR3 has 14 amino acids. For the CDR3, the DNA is TGTGCCAGCCAAGGGGGAGGGTCACATCAGCCCCAGCATTTT. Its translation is CASQGGGSHQPQHF.

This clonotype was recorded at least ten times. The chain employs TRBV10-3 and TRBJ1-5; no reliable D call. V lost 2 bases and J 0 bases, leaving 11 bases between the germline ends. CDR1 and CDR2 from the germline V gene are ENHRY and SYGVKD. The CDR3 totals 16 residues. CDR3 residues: CAISEDRGNSNQPQHF. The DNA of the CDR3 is TGTGCCATCAGTGAGGATCGAGGAAATAGCAATCAGCCCCAGCATTTT.